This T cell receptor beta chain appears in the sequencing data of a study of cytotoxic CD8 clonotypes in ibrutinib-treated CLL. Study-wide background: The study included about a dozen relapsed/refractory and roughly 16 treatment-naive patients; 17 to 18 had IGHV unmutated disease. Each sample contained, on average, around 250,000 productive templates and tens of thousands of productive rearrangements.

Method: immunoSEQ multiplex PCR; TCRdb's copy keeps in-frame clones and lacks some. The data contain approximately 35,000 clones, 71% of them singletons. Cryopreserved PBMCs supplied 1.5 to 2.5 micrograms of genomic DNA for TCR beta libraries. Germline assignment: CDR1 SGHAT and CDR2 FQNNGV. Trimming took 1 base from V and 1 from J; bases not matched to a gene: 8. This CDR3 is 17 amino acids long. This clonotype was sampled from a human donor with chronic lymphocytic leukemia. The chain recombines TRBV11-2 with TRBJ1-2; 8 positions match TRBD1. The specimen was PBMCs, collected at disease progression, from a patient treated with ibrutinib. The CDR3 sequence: CASSLGTTGGFNYGYTF. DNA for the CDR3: TGTGCCAGCAGCTTAGGCACAACAGGGGGATTTAACTATGGCTACACCTTC. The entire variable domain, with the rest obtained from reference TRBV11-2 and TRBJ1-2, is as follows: EAGVAQSPRYKIIEKRQSVAFWCNPISGHATLYWYQQILGQGPKLLIQFQNNGVVDDSQLPKDRFSAERLKGVDSTLKIQPAKLEDSAVYLCASSLGTTGGFNYGYTFGSGTRLTVV.